Listed here are 7 T cell receptor beta chains from one sample, sequenced in a study of cytomegalovirus exposure and HLA in healthy donors. A multiplex PCR was run with 60 Vbeta primers and 13 Jbeta primers. Data came from immunoSEQ multiplex PCR; TCRdb stores just in-frame clones and leaves some out. The sample consists of roughly 110,000 clones, around three quarters of them appearing once. Sequencing used PBMCs. These receptors came from a male donor in good health and CMV-seronegative.

This clone was counted between two and nine times. CDR3 in amino acids: CATSRDLSPGYEQYF. CDR3 coding DNA: TGTGCCACCAGCAGAGATTTATCTCCGGGATACGAGCAGTACTTC. The chain links TRBV15 to TRBJ2-7, with D possibly TRBD2 on 5 matching bases. The CDR3 runs 15 residues. V lost 0 bases and J lost 4, with 13 bases in between. The germline CDR1 and CDR2 sequences are LNHNV and YYDKDF (reference sequence).

This clone was picked up a small number of times. V is TRBV6-1 and J is TRBJ1-1; maybe TRBD1 (6 bases). Germline V gives CDR1 MNHNS, CDR2 SASEGT. V was trimmed by 7 bases and J by 4 bases, leaving 16 bases between them. This CDR3 contains 14 residues. CDR3 amino acids: CASKQGSGGTEAFF. The CDR3 nucleotides read TGTGCCAGCAAGCAGGGGAGTGGGGGCACTGAAGCTTTCTTT.

The V call is TRBV30, the J call TRBJ2-5; 7 bases align to TRBD2. Per germline, CDR1 GTSNPN and CDR2 SVGIG (reference sequence). Trimming took 5 bases from V and 5 from J; bases not matched to a gene: 11. The CDR3 spans 14 residues. CDR3 DNA sequence: TGTGCCTGGGGGAACGGGCTAGCGGTCGAGACCCAGTACTTC. Encoded protein: CAWGNGLAVETQYF. Full variable domain (remainder filled in from reference TRBV30 and TRBJ2-5): SQTIHQWPATLVQPVGSPLSLECTVEGTSNPNLYWYRQAAGRGLQLLFYSVGIGQISSEVPQNLSASRPQDRQFILSSKKLLLSDSGFYLCAWGNGLAVETQYFGPGTRLLVL.

The V and J genes are TRBV27 and TRBJ2-5; 8 bases line up with TRBD1. Per the germline V gene, CDR1 is MNHEY and CDR2 is SMNVEV (reference sequence). This CDR3 spans 15 amino acids. The junction had 16 bases not matched to a gene; V was cut back by 5 bases and J by 11 bases. CDR3 coding DNA: TGTGCCAGCAGTATTGACAGGGGCCCTTTGAAGGAGCAGTACTTC. It yields the protein CASSIDRGPLKEQYF.

J is TRBJ2-1 and V is TRBV7-6, with 7 bases lining up with TRBD2. Germline V gene sequence: CDR1 SGHVS, CDR2 FNYEAQ. Trimming removed 4 bases from V and 6 bases from J; junction bases left unmatched: 6. The CDR3 extends over 14 amino acids. CDR3 residues: CASSSLRGSNEQFF. DNA of the CDR3: TGTGCCAGCAGCTCGTTGCGGGGGTCCAATGAGCAGTTCTTC.

This chain joins TRBV6-4 and TRBJ2-3; tentative D call: TRBD2 (5 bases). Germline CDR1 MRHNA, CDR2 SNTAGT. The length of the CDR3 is 13 residues. The V and J ends lost 8 bases and 0 bases respectively, with 9 bases between them. In DNA, the CDR3 is TGTGCCAGCGGAGAGGGTAGCACAGATACGCAGTATTTT. Residues: CASGEGSTDTQYF.

The chain recombines TRBV5-1 with TRBJ1-2; 8 bases match TRBD1. Germline trimming cut 4 bases from V and 2 bases from J; bases unmatched to any gene: 4. Germline lookup yields CDR1 SGHRS and CDR2 YFSETQ. The CDR3 loop spans 14 amino acids. CDR3: CASSRTGPNYGYTF. The DNA of the CDR3 is TGCGCCAGCAGCAGGACAGGGCCGAACTATGGCTACACCTTC. Full variable domain (outside the CDR3, taken from reference TRBV5-1 and TRBJ1-2): KAGVTQTPRYLIKTRGQQVTLSCSPISGHRSVSWYQQTPGQGLQFLFEYFSETQRNKGNFPGRFSGRQFSNSRSEMNVSTLELGDSALYLCASSRTGPNYGYTFGSGTRLTVV.